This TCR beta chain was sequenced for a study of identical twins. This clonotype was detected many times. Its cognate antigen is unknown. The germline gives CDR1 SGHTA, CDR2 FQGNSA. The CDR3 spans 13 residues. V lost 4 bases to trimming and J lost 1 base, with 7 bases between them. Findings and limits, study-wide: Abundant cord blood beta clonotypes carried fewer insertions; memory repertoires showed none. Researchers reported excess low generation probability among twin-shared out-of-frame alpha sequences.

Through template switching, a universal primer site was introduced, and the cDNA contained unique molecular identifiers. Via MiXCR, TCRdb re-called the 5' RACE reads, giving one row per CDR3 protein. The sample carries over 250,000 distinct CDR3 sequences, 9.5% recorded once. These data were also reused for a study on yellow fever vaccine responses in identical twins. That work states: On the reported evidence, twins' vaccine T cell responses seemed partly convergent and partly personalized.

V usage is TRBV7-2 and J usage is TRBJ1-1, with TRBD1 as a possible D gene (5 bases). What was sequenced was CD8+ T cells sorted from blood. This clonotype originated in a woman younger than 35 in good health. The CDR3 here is CASSWGGNTEAFF. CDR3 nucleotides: TGTGCCAGCAGCTGGGGGGGGAACACTGAAGCTTTCTTT.